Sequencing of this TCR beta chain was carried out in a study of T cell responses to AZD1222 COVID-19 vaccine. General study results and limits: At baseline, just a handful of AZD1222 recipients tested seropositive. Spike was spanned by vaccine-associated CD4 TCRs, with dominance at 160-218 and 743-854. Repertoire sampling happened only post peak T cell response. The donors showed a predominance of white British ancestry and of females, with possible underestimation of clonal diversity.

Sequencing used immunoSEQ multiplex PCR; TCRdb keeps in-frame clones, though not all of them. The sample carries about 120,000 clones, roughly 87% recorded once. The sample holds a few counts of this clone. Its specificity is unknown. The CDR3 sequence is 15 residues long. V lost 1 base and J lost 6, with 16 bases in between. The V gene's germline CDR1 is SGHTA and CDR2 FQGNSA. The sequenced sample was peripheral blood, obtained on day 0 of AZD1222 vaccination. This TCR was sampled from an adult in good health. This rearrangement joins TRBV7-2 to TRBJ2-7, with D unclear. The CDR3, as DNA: TGTGCCAGCAGCTTAGACCTCGTGGTCGGGCTCGAGCAGTACTTC. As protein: CASSLDLVVGLEQYF.